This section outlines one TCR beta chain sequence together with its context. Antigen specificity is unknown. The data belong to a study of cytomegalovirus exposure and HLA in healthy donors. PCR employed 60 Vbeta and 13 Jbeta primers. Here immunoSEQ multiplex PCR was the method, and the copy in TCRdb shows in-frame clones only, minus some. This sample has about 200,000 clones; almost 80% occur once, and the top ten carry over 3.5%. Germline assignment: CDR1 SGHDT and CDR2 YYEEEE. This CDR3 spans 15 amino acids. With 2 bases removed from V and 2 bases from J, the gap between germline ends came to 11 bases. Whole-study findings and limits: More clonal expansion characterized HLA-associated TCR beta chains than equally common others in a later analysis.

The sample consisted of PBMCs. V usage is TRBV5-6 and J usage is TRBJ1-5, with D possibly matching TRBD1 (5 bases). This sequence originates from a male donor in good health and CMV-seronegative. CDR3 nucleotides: TGTGCCAGCAGCTTTGGCGCCAGGGGCAATCAGCCCCAGCATTTT. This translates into CASSFGARGNQPQHF.